This note documents a single T cell receptor (beta chain) sequence. Libraries were prepared by immunoSEQ multiplex PCR; TCRdb keeps only in-frame clonotypes and omits some of them. The sample holds 13,000 or so clones, under 80% seen once. These data originate in a study of blood T cell repertoires in COVID-19. The J segment lost 2 bases and the V segment lost 11 bases, leaving 9 bases of the junction unmatched. This CDR3 is built from 16 residues. CDR1 SEHNR and CDR2 FQNEAQ come from the germline V gene (reference sequence). The receptor was isolated from a woman of 80 years or more with acute or convalescent COVID-19. Sample: peripheral blood. The rearrangement joins TRBV7-9 to TRBJ2-3, with TRBD2 matching 14 bases. CDR3 region: CAPGRLAGGFTDTQYF. The CDR3 region has the DNA TGTGCCCCAGGAAGACTAGCGGGGGGGTTCACAGATACGCAGTATTTT.